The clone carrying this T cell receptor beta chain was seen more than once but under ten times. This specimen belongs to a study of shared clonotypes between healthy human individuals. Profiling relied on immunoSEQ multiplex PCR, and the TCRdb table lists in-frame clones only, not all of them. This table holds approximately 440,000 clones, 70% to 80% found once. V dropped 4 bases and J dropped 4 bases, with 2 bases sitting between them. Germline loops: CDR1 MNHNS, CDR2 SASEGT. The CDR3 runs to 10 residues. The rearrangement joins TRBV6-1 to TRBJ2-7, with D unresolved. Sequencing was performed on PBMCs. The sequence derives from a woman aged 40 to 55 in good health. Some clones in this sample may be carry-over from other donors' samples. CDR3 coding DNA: TGTGCCAGCAGTGGGTACGAGCAGTACTTC. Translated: CASSGYEQYF.